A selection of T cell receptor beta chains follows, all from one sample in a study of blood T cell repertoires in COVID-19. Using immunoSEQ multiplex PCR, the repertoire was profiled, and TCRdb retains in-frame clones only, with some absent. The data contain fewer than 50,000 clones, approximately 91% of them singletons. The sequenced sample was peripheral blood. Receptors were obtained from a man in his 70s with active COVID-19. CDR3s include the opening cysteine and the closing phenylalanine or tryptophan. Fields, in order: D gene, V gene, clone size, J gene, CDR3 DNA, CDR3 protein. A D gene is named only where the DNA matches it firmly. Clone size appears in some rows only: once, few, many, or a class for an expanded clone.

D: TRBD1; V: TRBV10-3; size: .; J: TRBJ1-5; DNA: TGTGCCATCAGTGACCCGGACAGGTGGAGCAGCAATCAGCCCCAGCATTTT; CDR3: CAISDPDRWSSNQPQHF
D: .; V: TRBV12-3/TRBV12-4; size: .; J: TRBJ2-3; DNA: TGTGCCAGCAACAGGGGCACAGATACGCAGTATTTT; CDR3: CASNRGTDTQYF
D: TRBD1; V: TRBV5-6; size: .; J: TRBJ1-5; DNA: TGTGCCAGCAGCTTCCGGGACAGGGACAATCAGCCCCAGCATTTT; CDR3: CASSFRDRDNQPQHF
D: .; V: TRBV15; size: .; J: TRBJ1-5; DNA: TGTGCCACCAGCAGAGATGCAAGAGGTAGCAATCAGCCCCAGCATTTT; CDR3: CATSRDARGSNQPQHF
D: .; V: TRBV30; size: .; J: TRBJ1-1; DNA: TGTGCCTGGACCTCACAGGTTGAAGCTTTCTTT; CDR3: CAWTSQVEAFF
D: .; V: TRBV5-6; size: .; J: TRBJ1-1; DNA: TGTGCCAGCAGAACTCTCCAGGGCGGTAAAGCTTTCTTT; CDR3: CASRTLQGGKAFF
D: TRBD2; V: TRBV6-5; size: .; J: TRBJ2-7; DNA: TGTGCCAGCAGTTACGGCGGGAGCCCGTACGAGCAGTACTTC; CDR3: CASSYGGSPYEQYF
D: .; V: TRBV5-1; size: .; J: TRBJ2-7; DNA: TGCGCCAGCAGTCGACCAGGCGAATCCTACGAGCAGTACTTC; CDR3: CASSRPGESYEQYF
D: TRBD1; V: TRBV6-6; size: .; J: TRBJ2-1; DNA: TGTGCCAGCAGTTTGGGACAGGGGGTTGACAATGAGCAGTTCTTC; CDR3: CASSLGQGVDNEQFF
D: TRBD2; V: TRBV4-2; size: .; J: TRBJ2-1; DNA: TGTGCCAGCAGCCAAGCTAGCGGGGGGGCCCTGGAAAATGAGCAGTTCTTC; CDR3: CASSQASGGALENEQFF
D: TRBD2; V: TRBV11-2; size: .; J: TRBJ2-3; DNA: TGTGCCAGCAGCACCACGCTAGCGGGAGGAGATACGCAGTATTTT; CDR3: CASSTTLAGGDTQYF
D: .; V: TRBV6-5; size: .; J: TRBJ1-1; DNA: TGTGCCAGCAGGGGGCGCGGGGCGGGGAACACTGAAGCTTTCTTT; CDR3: CASRGRGAGNTEAFF
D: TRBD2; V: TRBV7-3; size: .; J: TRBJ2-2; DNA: TGTGCCAGCAGCTTGGGCCAGCGGGGCAGCACCGGGGAGCTGTTTTTT; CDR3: CASSLGQRGSTGELFF
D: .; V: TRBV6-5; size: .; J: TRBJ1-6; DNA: TGTGCCAGCCTAGAGGAGAGCGGGGTTAATTCACCCCTCCACTTT; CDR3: CASLEESGVNSPLHF
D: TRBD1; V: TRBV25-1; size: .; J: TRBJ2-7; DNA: TGTGCCAGCAGTGTGACAGGGGGCACCTACGAGCAGTACTTC; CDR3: CASSVTGGTYEQYF
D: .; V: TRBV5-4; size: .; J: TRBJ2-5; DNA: TGTGCCAGCAGCTTGGCTAGAAAAGAGACCCAGTACTTC; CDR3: CASSLARKETQYF
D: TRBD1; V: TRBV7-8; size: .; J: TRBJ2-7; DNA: TGTGCCAGCAGCTTCGGACAGGGGGGAAATGGGCAGTACTTC; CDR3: CASSFGQGGNGQYF
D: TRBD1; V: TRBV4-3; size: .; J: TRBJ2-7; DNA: TGCGCCAGCAGCCATACCGGGACAGCCTCCTACGAGCAGTACTTC; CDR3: CASSHTGTASYEQYF
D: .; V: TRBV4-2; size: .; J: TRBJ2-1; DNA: TGTGCCAGCAGCCAAGAGACCATAAGGGGTGAGCAGTTCTTC; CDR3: CASSQETIRGEQFF
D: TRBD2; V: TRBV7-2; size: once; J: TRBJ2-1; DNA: TGTGCCAGCAGAGCGGGGGGCGGGGAGAATGAGCAGTTCTTC; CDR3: CASRAGGGENEQFF
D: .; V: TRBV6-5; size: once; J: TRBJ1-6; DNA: TGTGCCAGCAGTTACAGGGGGTTTAATTCACCCCTCCACTTT; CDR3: CASSYRGFNSPLHF
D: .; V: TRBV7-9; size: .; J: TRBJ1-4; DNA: TGTGCCAGCAGCTTACTTGGGGCGGAAAAACTGTTTTTT; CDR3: CASSLLGAEKLFF
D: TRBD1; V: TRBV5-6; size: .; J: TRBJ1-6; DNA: TGTGCCAGCAGCTTGGTGGACAGGGTTAATTCACCCCTCCACTTT; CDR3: CASSLVDRVNSPLHF
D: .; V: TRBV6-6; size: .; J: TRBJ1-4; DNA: TGTGCCAGCTCCGACCAGGGAGGGGGAGGTGAAAAACTGTTTTTT; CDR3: CASSDQGGGGEKLFF
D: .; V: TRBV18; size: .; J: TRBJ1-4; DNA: TGTGCCAGCTCACAGGACAGACCCGAAGCAACTAATGAAAAACTGTTTTTT; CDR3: CASSQDRPEATNEKLFF
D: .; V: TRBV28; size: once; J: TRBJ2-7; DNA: TGTGCCAGCAAAGATTGGCGGGGCAGGCTCGAGCAGTACTTC; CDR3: CASKDWRGRLEQYF
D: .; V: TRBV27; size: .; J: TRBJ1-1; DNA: TGTGCCAGCAGTCCCTGGGGGGGGGAAGCTTTCTTT; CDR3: CASSPWGGEAFF
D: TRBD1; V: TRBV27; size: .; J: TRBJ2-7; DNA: TGTGCCAGCAGTCGGTCTTGGGACAGGGGTTACGAGCAGTACTTC; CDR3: CASSRSWDRGYEQYF
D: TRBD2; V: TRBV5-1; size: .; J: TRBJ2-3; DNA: TGCGCCAGCAGCACGGGACTAGCGGGAGGCGCAGATACGCAGTATTTT; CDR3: CASSTGLAGGADTQYF
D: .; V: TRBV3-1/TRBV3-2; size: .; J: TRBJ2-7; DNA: TGTGCCAGCAGCCAACAGGGGATAAGCGAGCAGTACTTC; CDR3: CASSQQGISEQYF
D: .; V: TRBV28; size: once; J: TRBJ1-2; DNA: TGTGCCAGCCTTCGGGGGAACTATGGCTACACCTTC; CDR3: CASLRGNYGYTF
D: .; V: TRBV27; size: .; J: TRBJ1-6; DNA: TGTGCCAGCAGTTTGAGGTCGCTAATGTCCTCAAATTCACCCCTCCACTTT; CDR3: CASSLRSLMSSNSPLHF
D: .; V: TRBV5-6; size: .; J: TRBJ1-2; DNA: TGTGCCAGCAGCCTGTGGACAACTCGTAACTATGGCTACACCTTC; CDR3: CASSLWTTRNYGYTF
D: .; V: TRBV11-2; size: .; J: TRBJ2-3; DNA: TGTGCCAGCAGCCCCCGTCGAGATACGCAGTATTTT; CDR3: CASSPRRDTQYF
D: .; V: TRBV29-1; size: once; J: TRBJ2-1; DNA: TGCAGCGTCGAGAGACAGCTCGACAATGAGCAGTTCTTC; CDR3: CSVERQLDNEQFF
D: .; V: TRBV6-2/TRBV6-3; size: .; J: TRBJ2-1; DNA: TGTGCCAGCAGTCGCTATACCCCGACAGGAAGCTCCTACAATGAGCAGTTCTTC; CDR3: CASSRYTPTGSSYNEQFF
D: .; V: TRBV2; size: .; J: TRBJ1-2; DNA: TGTGCCAGCAGTGAACGGACAGTTGGCTACACCTTC; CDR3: CASSERTVGYTF
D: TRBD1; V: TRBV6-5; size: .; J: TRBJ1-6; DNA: TGTGCCAGCTCGGGACAGGATAATTCACCCCTCCACTTT; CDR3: CASSGQDNSPLHF
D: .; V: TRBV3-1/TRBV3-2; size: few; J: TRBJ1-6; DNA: TGTGCCAGCAGCCACGGCGGGTGGAGCTCCTATAATTCACCCCTCCACTTT; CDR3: CASSHGGWSSYNSPLHF
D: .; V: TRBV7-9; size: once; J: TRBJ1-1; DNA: TGTGCCAGCAGCTCCCCCGGGAGCACTGAAGCTTTCTTT; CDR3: CASSSPGSTEAFF
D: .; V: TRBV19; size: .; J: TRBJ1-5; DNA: TGTGCCAGTAAATCAGTCCGGGTCAATCAGCCCCAGCATTTT; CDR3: CASKSVRVNQPQHF
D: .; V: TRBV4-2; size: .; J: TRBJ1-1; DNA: TGTGCCAGCAGCCCCATGAACACTGAAGCTTTCTTT; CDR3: CASSPMNTEAFF